This entry concerns a single T cell receptor (beta chain). Its specificity is unknown. The sample is drawn from a study of cytomegalovirus exposure and HLA in healthy donors. PCR primers comprised 60 Vbeta and 13 Jbeta primers. Assay used: immunoSEQ multiplex PCR; TCRdb lists only in-frame clones, some missing. The table lists around 160,000 clones, about 71% of them singletons. General study results and limits: Likely technical artifact: a cluster of highly shared sequence variants. A later analysis linked a missense variant in DCLRE1C to the trimming of TCR beta V and J genes.

The sample was PBMCs. This sequence was found in a woman aged 40 to 49 in good health and CMV-seropositive.

DNA of the CDR3: TGCGCCAGCAGCGGACAGGTCTGGGCGAACACCGGGGAGCTGTTTTTT. It codes for CASSGQVWANTGELFF. The chain has TRBV5-1 and TRBJ2-2, with 7 bases matching TRBD1. Germline V gene lookup returns CDR1 SGHRS and CDR2 YFSETQ. The CDR3 runs to 16 residues. V gave up 4 bases and J gave up 0 bases; unmatched junction bases: 6. Complete variable domain (other parts from reference TRBV5-1 and TRBJ2-2): KAGVTQTPRYLIKTRGQQVTLSCSPISGHRSVSWYQQTPGQGLQFLFEYFSETQRNKGNFPGRFSGRQFSNSRSEMNVSTLELGDSALYLCASSGQVWANTGELFFGEGSRLTVL.